Below, 25 T cell receptor beta chains from the same sample are listed, as sequenced in a study of CD8+ T cells in alopecia areata. cDNA serving as the sequencing template came from extracted, reverse transcribed RNA. Produced via immunoSEQ multiplex PCR; TCRdb's table is partial and in-frame only. The table lists 200,000 to 250,000 clones, about 53% of them singletons. The sequencing here drew on CD4+ T cells sorted from blood, taken at week 0. The source of these receptors is a human donor with alopecia areata.

In this sample, this clone turned up a few times. This sequence joins TRBV6-1 and TRBJ2-7; TRBD1 agrees at 7 bases. Trimming removed 5 bases from V and 2 bases from J; junction bases left unmatched: 9. The CDR3 is 15 amino acids. From germline, CDR1 is MNHNS and CDR2 SASEGT. The CDR3 DNA follows: TGTGCCAGCAGTCCGGGGACAGCCCCAACCTACGAGCAGTACTTC. Protein: CASSPGTAPTYEQYF.

The chain is built from TRBV6-1 and TRBJ1-2, with D possibly being TRBD1 (5 bases). The V end was cut by 2 bases, the J end by 4 bases, with 17 bases between. This CDR3 is 16 amino acids long. Looked up from germline, CDR1 is MNHNS and CDR2 is SASEGT. The CDR3 DNA is TGTGCCAGCAGTGAAATGGGTTCCCAGGGCTTCTATGGCTACACCTTC. This sequence encodes CASSEMGSQGFYGYTF.

CDR3 in amino acids: CASSERRVDHQPQHF. The CDR3 DNA sequence: TGTGCCAGCAGTGAACGCAGGGTCGATCATCAGCCCCAGCATTTT. The chain uses TRBV2 and TRBJ1-5; a possible D gene is TRBD1 (5 bases). The V and J ends lost 2 bases and 5 bases respectively, with 13 bases between them. From germline, CDR1 is SNHLY and CDR2 FYNNEI. The CDR3 consists of 15 residues.

The sample holds one count of this clone. This chain connects TRBV18 to TRBJ2-1; D gene uncertain. Germline V lookup: CDR1 KGHSH, CDR2 LQKENI. This CDR3 has 11 amino acids. V lost 5 bases, J lost 7 bases, and 6 bases lay in between. The chain's CDR3 is CASSSNNEQFF. The CDR3 DNA reads TGTGCCAGCTCATCAAATAATGAGCAGTTCTTC.

The J gene is TRBJ2-2, the V gene TRBV5-6; D ambiguous. This CDR3 region has 16 residues. Trimming removed 2 bases at V and 4 bases at J, with 15 bases between. Germline V gene lookup returns CDR1 SGHDT and CDR2 YYEEEE. The CDR3 bases are TGTGCCAGCAGCTTAAACCACGGTTGGGGCACCGGGGAGCTGTTTTTT. Translation: CASSLNHGWGTGELFF.

The chain joins TRBV7-3 to TRBJ1-1; D gene ambiguous. Germline-derived CDR1 and CDR2 are SGHTA and FQGTGA. Trimming removed 5 bases from V and 7 bases from J, with 14 bases in between. The length of the CDR3 is 13 residues. As DNA, the CDR3 is TGTGCCAGCAGCCCCCGGAGGGAGGGTGAAGCTTTCTTT. Translated, it gives CASSPRREGEAFF. Together with reference TRBV7-3 and TRBJ1-1, the CDR3 gives the full variable domain: GAGVSQTPSNKVTEKGKYVELRCDPISGHTALYWYRQSLGQGPEFLIYFQGTGAADDSGLPNDRFFAVRPEGSVSTLKIQRTERGDSAVYLCASSPRREGEAFFGQGTRLTVV.

The V gene is TRBV29-1, the J gene TRBJ2-1, with D perhaps matching TRBD1 (6 bases). Germline assignment: CDR1 SQVTM and CDR2 ANQGSEA. The CDR3 has 16 residues. V was pared by 4 bases and J by 2 bases, with 18 bases between. CDR3 in amino acids: CSVGSHDGGPYNEQFF. The DNA for the CDR3 is TGCAGCGTTGGCTCTCATGATGGGGGCCCCTACAATGAGCAGTTCTTC.

There are a few counts of this clone. The J gene is TRBJ2-3, the V gene TRBV29-1, with D unresolved. The CDR3 is made up of 14 amino acids. Trimming removed 7 bases from V and 2 bases from J, with 16 bases in between. Germline lookup yields CDR1 SQVTM and CDR2 ANQGSEA. As DNA, the CDR3 is TGCAGCGCCTCTGTGGGCCTGCACACAGATACGCAGTATTTT. It translates to CSASVGLHTDTQYF.

Here the CDR3 reads CSVEDSAFSYEQYF. The CDR3 DNA sequence: TGCAGCGTTGAAGACAGTGCCTTCTCCTACGAGCAGTACTTC. This chain joins TRBV29-1 and TRBJ2-7; D gene uncertain. The CDR3 extends over 14 amino acids. Germline CDR1 and CDR2: SQVTM and ANQGSEA. V was pared by 0 bases and J by 0 bases, with 9 bases between.

As DNA, the CDR3 is TGCAGCGGGCGGGCAGGACTTATGAACACTGAAGCTTTCTTT. Protein: CSGRAGLMNTEAFF. This chain links TRBV29-1 with TRBJ1-1; D remains unclear. CDR3 size: 14 residues. The germline CDR1 and CDR2 sequences are SQVTM and ANQGSEA. V was clipped by 7 bases and J by 0 bases, with 15 bases between them.

About this clone itself: Other DNA sequences within the sample encode an identical CDR3. The rearrangement uses TRBV5-1 and TRBJ1-1; weak D call: TRBD1 (5 bases). The CDR3 is 13 residues long. Germline CDR1 reads SGHRS; CDR2 reads YFSETQ. The V end was cut by 2 bases, the J end by 5 bases, with 10 bases between. Written as DNA, the CDR3 is TGCGCCAGCAGCTTTCAGGGTGGTACTGAAGCTTTCTTT. Protein sequence: CASSFQGGTEAFF.

This clone showed up just once. The chain has TRBV5-1 and TRBJ2-1; tentatively, D is TRBD1 (6 bases). CDR1 and CDR2 from the germline V gene are SGHRS and YFSETQ. The CDR3 sequence is 14 residues long. Trimming cost V 4 bases and J 4 bases, with 12 bases left between them. As DNA, the CDR3 is TGCGCCAGCAGCGGCGGACAGCTATACAATGAGCAGTTCTTC. This gives the protein CASSGGQLYNEQFF.

This clone has a handful of counts. The CDR3 DNA is TGTGCCAGCAGTTACCCCAGGGGAGGCTACACCTTC. Translated: CASSYPRGGYTF. The chain couples TRBV6-5 to TRBJ1-2, with D maybe TRBD1 (6 bases). V was trimmed by 2 bases and J by 8 bases, leaving 9 bases between them. CDR3 length: 12 amino acids. Germline values: CDR1 MNHEY, CDR2 SVGAGI.

A few counts support this clone. This chain links TRBV7-9 with TRBJ1-5; D call uncertain. CDR3 size: 14 residues. CDR1 is SEHNR and CDR2 is FQNEAQ in the germline V gene (reference sequence). V was pared by 0 bases and J by 0 bases, with 3 bases between. CDR3 region: CASSLASSNQPQHF. The CDR3 DNA reads as TGTGCCAGCAGCTTAGCGTCTAGCAATCAGCCCCAGCATTTT.

The chain couples TRBV14 to TRBJ1-6; 8 bases line up with TRBD1. This CDR3 has 15 residues. Losses at the gene ends were 4 bases for V and 9 bases for J; bases not matched to a gene: 8. Germline loops: CDR1 SGHDN, CDR2 FVKESK. The CDR3, as DNA: TGTGCCAGCAGCCGCGGACAGGGCAGGTTTTCACCCCTCCACTTT. Translating it yields CASSRGQGRFSPLHF.

There are a few counts of this clone. The J gene is TRBJ1-4, the V gene TRBV7-9; 9 bases are a match to TRBD1. CDR3 size: 14 residues. J lost 7 bases, V lost 5 bases, and 5 bases had no gene match. CDR1 and CDR2 (germline): SEHNR, FQNEAQ (reference sequence). The CDR3 DNA is TGTGCCAGCAGCCAGGGACAGGGAAGTGAAAAACTGTTTTTT. Protein product: CASSQGQGSEKLFF.

The CDR3 spells CASSERQGARTEAFF. The CDR3 bases are TGTGCCAGCTCAGAAAGACAGGGAGCCAGGACTGAAGCTTTCTTT. The gene calls are TRBV18 and TRBJ1-1; 7 bases agree with TRBD1. The CDR3 consists of 15 residues. Trimming at V came to 5 bases and at J to 5 bases, leaving 11 bases not matched to a gene. The germline CDR1 and CDR2 sequences are KGHSH and LQKENI. The variable domain in full, completed from reference TRBV18 and TRBJ1-1, reads NAGVMQNPRHLVRRRGQEARLRCSPMKGHSHVYWYRQLPEEGLKFMVYLQKENIIDESGMPKERFSAEFPKEGPSILRIQQVVRGDSAAYFCASSERQGARTEAFFGQGTRLTVV.

The CDR3 region is CSVVEGHGQETQYF. CDR3 sequence (DNA): TGCAGCGTTGTAGAAGGACACGGACAAGAGACCCAGTACTTC. The rearrangement joins TRBV29-1 to TRBJ2-5; D is perhaps TRBD1 (5 bases). Trimming left V 4 bases short and J 2 bases short, with 14 bases between. The CDR3 sequence is 14 residues long. Germline V lookup: CDR1 SQVTM, CDR2 ANQGSEA.

The rearrangement joins TRBV2 to TRBJ1-2, with D possibly matching TRBD1 (5 bases). The CDR3 is 13 amino acids. The V and J ends lost 10 bases and 5 bases respectively, with 17 bases between them. Germline V gives CDR1 SNHLY, CDR2 FYNNEI. The DNA for the CDR3 is TGTGCCAACTCGACTTCAGGGTTTTATGGCTACACCTTC. The encoded protein is CANSTSGFYGYTF.

This CDR3 reads CAISAPGQGEYGYTF. In DNA, the CDR3 is TGTGCCATCAGTGCCCCTGGGCAGGGAGAGTATGGCTACACCTTC. The gene calls are TRBV10-3 and TRBJ1-2; D may be TRBD1 (5 bases). Germline CDR1 reads ENHRY; CDR2 reads SYGVKD. The CDR3 is 15 amino acids. V lost 4 bases to trimming and J lost 5 bases, with 17 bases between them.

This chain links TRBV5-1 with TRBJ2-5, with D possibly being TRBD1 (5 bases). The CDR3 is made up of 15 amino acids. V dropped 4 bases and J dropped 2 bases, with 15 bases sitting between them. Germline lookup yields CDR1 SGHRS and CDR2 YFSETQ. DNA for the CDR3: TGCGCCAGCAGCCCACCCCATGGGGCACAAGAGACCCAGTACTTC. This codes for CASSPPHGAQETQYF.

The CDR3 DNA reads TGTGCCTGGAGTGTACAGGGACTAGCGGGGGGGAATGAGCAGTTCTTC. Its translation: CAWSVQGLAGGNEQFF. The chain carries TRBV30 and TRBJ2-1, with 16 bases that match TRBD2. V lost 0 bases to trimming and J lost 7 bases; unmatched junction nucleotides: 3. Germline-derived CDR1 and CDR2 are GTSNPN and SVGIG (reference sequence). CDR3 length equals 16 residues.

The chain has TRBV29-1 and TRBJ2-3; 7 bases line up with TRBD2. V gave up 6 bases and J gave up 1 base; unmatched junction bases: 4. The CDR3 runs to 13 residues. Germline-derived CDR1 and CDR2 are SQVTM and ANQGSEA. The CDR3 reads CSVAGLRTDTQYF. Here the CDR3 DNA reads TGCAGCGTGGCGGGACTACGCACAGATACGCAGTATTTT.

This clone has more than one count but fewer than ten. V usage is TRBV29-1 and J usage is TRBJ2-3, with D tentatively TRBD1 (5 bases). Between the trimmed V and J ends, which lost 6 bases and 2 bases, there was a span of 12 bases. Germline CDR1 and CDR2: SQVTM and ANQGSEA. The CDR3 contains 13 residues. The CDR3 loop reads CSVLQVLTDTQYF. The DNA for the CDR3 is TGCAGCGTCCTACAGGTGCTCACAGATACGCAGTATTTT.

This rearrangement joins TRBV6-1 to TRBJ2-1; possible D gene TRBD2, 5 bases. Germline V gene sequence: CDR1 MNHNS, CDR2 SASEGT. There are 13 residues in the CDR3. V was pared by 8 bases and J by 4 bases, with 12 bases between. The CDR3 DNA sequence: TGTGCCAGCTCTTATAGCGCATACAATGAGCAGTTCTTC. Protein: CASSYSAYNEQFF.